This T cell receptor beta chain was retrieved from a study of human T cells and chemical hapten exposure. On the study more broadly: Yields of TCR per sample differed, chiefly owing to small differences in pooled library volume. Findings of the study overall: The number of TCRs above 1 in 1000 frequency did not change after DPC sensitization.

Individual cDNA molecules had unique molecular identifiers attached to them by the library. Original handling: The number of TCRs in each sample had a median of about 96,000 and spanned about 23,224 to 690,600. TCRdb re-analysed the RACE reads in MiXCR, keeping a single row per CDR3 protein. V and J calls and clone size were set by TCRdb, not the authors. The sample lists more than 75,000 distinct CDR3 sequences, roughly 8.7% occurring once. Germline lookup yields CDR1 LNHDA and CDR2 SQIVND (reference sequence). The CDR3 extends over 14 amino acids. V was pared by 5 bases and J by 3 bases, with 11 bases between. In this sample, this clonotype turned up once. Its target is not known. Time point denoted: healthy volunteer bleed at 6 weeks. From whole blood left unfractionated, total RNA was extracted.

The material sequenced was whole blood. This TCR derives from a male donor in good health. Some clones in this sample may be carry-over from other donors' samples. The genes are TRBV19 and TRBJ1-5, with unresolved D. The CDR3 nucleotides read TGTGCCAGTAGTTCCGACGGGTACAATCAGCCCCAGCATTTT. Translated: CASSSDGYNQPQHF.